This entry describes one T cell receptor (beta chain). The data stem from a study of T cell changes during pregnancy in multiple sclerosis. Looked up from germline, CDR1 is SNHLY and CDR2 is FYNNEI. Trimming shortened V by 7 bases and J by 4 bases, and 12 bases separated the two germline ends. The CDR3 spans 13 residues. Sequencing used immunoSEQ multiplex PCR; TCRdb keeps in-frame clones, though not all of them. The sample has about 59,000 clones, approximately 94% seen once. The clonotype was recovered from a female donor with multiple sclerosis, enrolled in a pregnancy study. This sequence joins TRBV2 and TRBJ2-3; no reliable D call. The sequencing here drew on CD8+ T cells from peripheral blood mononuclear cells, taken after pregnancy. The CDR3 sequence is CASTTHRADTQYF. CDR3 sequence (DNA): TGTGCCAGCACCACGCACAGAGCAGATACGCAGTATTTT.